A selection of T cell receptor beta chains follows, all from one sample in a study of CD8+ T cells in alopecia areata. Using immunoSEQ multiplex PCR, the repertoire was profiled, and TCRdb retains in-frame clones only, with some absent. The table records over 150,000 clones, 55% to 70% of them present only once. The sequencing here drew on CD4+ T cells sorted from blood, taken at week 4, from a patient treated with tofacitinib. These receptors originate from a human donor with alopecia areata. Both conserved end residues are part of each CDR3. A D gene is named only where the DNA matches it firmly. Clone size is shown for a subset of rows, as once, few, many or a class of expanded clone.

>.|.|TRBV15|TRBJ1-1
CATSPSRGYPTGTEAFF
TGTGCCACCAGCCCGAGCAGGGGCTATCCCACGGGAACTGAAGCTTTCTTT
>.|.|TRBV4-1|TRBJ1-6
CASSQHPEKTATNSPLHF
TGCGCCAGCAGCCAACACCCCGAAAAGACAGCTACCAATTCACCCCTCCACTTT
>.|.|TRBV29-1|TRBJ1-1
CSVRGGGTEAFF
TGCAGCGTCCGAGGGGGTGGGACTGAAGCTTTCTTT
>.|.|TRBV7-8|TRBJ1-1
CASSSTLPPRTEAFF
TGTGCCAGCAGTTCAACCCTCCCTCCGCGGACTGAAGCTTTCTTT
>few|.|TRBV27|TRBJ1-5
CASSRPPGPGGNQPQHF
TGTGCCAGCAGCCGACCGCCGGGACCGGGGGGCAATCAGCCCCAGCATTTT
>.|.|TRBV29-1|TRBJ1-1
CSVSPKQGMNTEAFF
TGCAGCGTTTCCCCAAAACAGGGTATGAACACTGAAGCTTTCTTT
>.|.|TRBV30|TRBJ2-1
CAWRQYNEQFF
TGTGCCTGGAGGCAGTACAATGAGCAGTTCTTC
>.|.|TRBV5-1|TRBJ2-5
CASSLQGGRETQYF
TGCGCCAGCAGCTTGCAGGGTGGAAGGGAGACCCAGTACTTC
>.|.|TRBV29-1|TRBJ1-1
CSAARLNTEAFF
TGCAGTGCCGCACGGCTAAACACTGAAGCTTTCTTT
>.|TRBD1|TRBV28|TRBJ2-7
CASSPSGTGEYEQYF
TGTGCCAGCAGTCCCTCCGGGACAGGGGAGTACGAGCAGTACTTC
>few|.|TRBV5-1|TRBJ1-2
CASRNTLNYGYTF
TGCGCCAGTCGAAACACTCTTAACTATGGCTACACCTTC
>once|.|TRBV6-6|TRBJ2-7
CASSYSGRIYEQYF
TGTGCCAGCAGTTACTCGGGCAGGATCTACGAGCAGTACTTC
>.|.|TRBV30|TRBJ1-1
CAWSVQGTTEAFF
TGTGCCTGGAGTGTACAGGGAACCACTGAAGCTTTCTTT
>.|TRBD1|TRBV27|TRBJ1-6
CASSRTGGPGRSYNSPLHF
TGTGCCAGCAGCCGTACAGGGGGCCCCGGCAGATCCTATAATTCACCCCTCCACTTT
>few|TRBD1|TRBV15|TRBJ1-2
CATSRDKGQTVNYGYTF
TGTGCCACCAGCAGAGATAAGGGACAGACCGTTAACTATGGCTACACCTTC
>.|.|TRBV2|TRBJ1-5
CASSPRAQGPQHF
TGTGCCAGCAGTCCAAGGGCCCAAGGACCCCAGCATTTT
>.|.|TRBV7-7|TRBJ2-1
CASSLELTMTYNEQFF
TGTGCTAGCAGCTTAGAGTTGACCATGACGTACAATGAGCAGTTCTTC
>.|TRBD1|TRBV23-1|TRBJ1-5
CASSPGQGGCQPQHF
TGCGCCAGCAGTCCGGGACAGGGGGGATGTCAGCCCCAGCATTTT
>.|.|TRBV29-1|TRBJ2-5
CSVDRAGWETQYF
TGCAGCGTTGATAGGGCAGGGTGGGAGACCCAGTACTTC